This T cell receptor beta chain was profiled in a study of cytomegalovirus exposure and HLA in healthy donors. The V and J ends lost 8 bases and 5 bases, in that order; junction bases with no gene match: 7. Germline V gene sequence: CDR1 SGHTA, CDR2 FQGNSA. The CDR3 has 13 amino acids. This clone was counted between two and nine times. The primer mix had 60 Vbeta and 13 Jbeta primers. The protocol was immunoSEQ multiplex PCR, while the TCRdb copy is restricted to in-frame clones and leaves out a portion. The sample has approximately 100,000 clones; almost 80% are singletons. The gene calls are TRBV7-2 and TRBJ2-5; 8 bases match TRBD1. Sequenced sample: PBMCs. The source is a man in his fifties or sixties in good health and CMV-seropositive. Here the CDR3 reads CASLTGAFETQYF. The DNA of the CDR3 is TGTGCCAGCCTGACAGGGGCCTTCGAGACCCAGTACTTC.